These 8 T cell receptor beta chains originate from one sample sequenced in a study of patients and donors after allogeneic stem cell transplantation. TCRdb re-derived calls from the RT-PCR reads in MiXCR, one entry per CDR3 protein. The table includes more than 850,000 distinct CDR3 sequences, 18% detected once. Sequencing used blood, either unsorted or a sorted T cell fraction (not recorded which). These TCRs come from a human donor who was either an allogeneic HSCT recipient or a stem cell or donor lymphocyte infusion donor (not recorded which). It is not recorded whose cells these are; they may come from a transplant donor.

The chain joins TRBV7-9 to TRBJ2-3, with D possibly matching TRBD2 (5 bases). Trimming shortened V by 6 bases and J by 7 bases, and 26 bases separated the two germline ends. Germline CDR1 is SEHNR and CDR2 is FQNEAQ (reference sequence). The CDR3 loop spans 17 amino acids. This CDR3 reads CASSRPGVAPGLHTQYF. CDR3 coding DNA: TGTGCCAGCAGTCGACCCGGGGTAGCGCCCGGGCTACATACGCAGTATTTT. The variable domain in full, completed from reference TRBV7-9 and TRBJ2-3, reads DTGVSQNPRHKITKRGQNVTFRCDPISEHNRLYWYRQTLGQGPEFLTYFQNEAQLEKSRLLSDRFSAERPKGSFSTLEIQRTEQGDSAMYLCASSRPGVAPGLHTQYFGPGTRLTVL.

The chain employs TRBV6-1 and TRBJ2-2, with D uncertain. CDR1 MNHNS and CDR2 SASEGT come from the germline V gene. V lost 8 bases and J 3 bases, leaving 16 bases between the germline ends. The CDR3 extends over 15 amino acids. The CDR3 sequence is CASGYAPGDTGELFF. CDR3 DNA sequence: TGTGCCAGCGGCTACGCCCCCGGCGACACCGGGGAGCTGTTTTTT.

There are a few counts of this clonotype. This rearrangement joins TRBV10-3 to TRBJ2-6; no clear D gene. Germline V lookup: CDR1 ENHRY, CDR2 SYGVKD. The CDR3 length is 17 residues. Trimming left V 6 bases short and J 0 bases short, with 15 bases between. This chain's CDR3 is CAIRGRGAVSGANVLTF. CDR3 sequence (DNA): TGTGCCATCAGGGGTCGAGGTGCGGTCTCTGGGGCCAACGTCCTGACTTTC.

The table lists this clonotype with a few counts. The gene calls are TRBV6-1 and TRBJ1-6, with TRBD1 matching 8 bases. With 6 bases clipped from V and 8 bases from J, the junction kept 12 bases outside the gene matches. Per the germline V gene, CDR1 is MNHNS and CDR2 is SASEGT. This CDR3 region has 16 residues. As DNA, the CDR3 is TGTGCCAGCAGCCGTACGCCGGGACAGGTTTATTCACCCCTCCACTTT. This codes for CASSRTPGQVYSPLHF.

The sample holds a few counts of this clonotype. This chain links TRBV14 with TRBJ2-5; D gene unclear. The CDR3 length is 12 residues. V lost 1 base and J lost 7, with 7 bases in between. Germline V CDR1 and CDR2: SGHDN, FVKESK. The CDR3 spells CASSQGFATQYF. CDR3 nucleotide sequence: TGTGCCAGCAGCCAAGGGTTCGCGACCCAGTACTTC. Supplemented by reference TRBV14 and TRBJ2-5, the full variable domain reads EAGVTQFPSHSVIEKGQTVTLRCDPISGHDNLYWYRRVMGKEIKFLLHFVKESKQDESGMPNNRFLAERTGGTYSTLKVQPAELEDSGVYFCASSQGFATQYFGPGTRLLVL.

This clonotype was seen more than once but under ten times. The chain carries TRBV20-1 and TRBJ1-1; no reliable D call. Germline V gene sequence: CDR1 DFQATT, CDR2 SNEGSKA (reference sequence). The CDR3 extends over 14 amino acids. The germline V and J ends were trimmed by 6 bases and 7 bases, with 21 bases remaining between them. CDR3 bases: TGCAGTGCCCCGGCCTATCGGGTGGGTGGTGAAGCTTTCTTT. Its translation is CSAPAYRVGGEAFF.

The table lists this clonotype with a few counts. The CDR3 DNA sequence: TGTGCCATCAGTGAGTCGAGGGGTAGGAATGAGCAGTTCTTC. Residues: CAISESRGRNEQFF. The V and J genes are TRBV10-3 and TRBJ2-1; D possibly uses TRBD1 or TRBD2 (5 bases each). There are 14 residues in the CDR3. Deletions cut 0 bases from V and 7 bases from J, with 10 bases between. Germline CDR1 is ENHRY and CDR2 is SYGVKD.

The V call is TRBV5-1, the J call TRBJ2-5; perhaps TRBD1 as D (5 bases). Germline V lookup: CDR1 SGHRS, CDR2 YFSETQ. The ends were cut back, 5 bases at V and 5 bases at J, with 13 bases in the middle. This CDR3 is built from 13 residues. CDR3 loop: CASRHTGSETQYF. CDR3 sequence (DNA): TGCGCCAGCAGACACACAGGCAGCGAGACCCAGTACTTC.